Shown below are 2 T cell receptor beta chains from a single sample sequenced in a study of CD8 T cells in Susac syndrome. Roughly 0.5 to 1 ug RNA was reverse transcribed with random hexamers. TCRdb reprocessed the immunoSEQ multiplex PCR reads via MiXCR and lists one record per CDR3 protein. The data hold 90,000 to 150,000 distinct CDR3 sequences, with less than 95% observed a single time. Sequencing was done on a sample of CD4+ T cells from PBMCs. The source of these receptors is a human donor in good health.

The chain links TRBV12-3 or TRBV12-4 to TRBJ2-7, with a possible D match to TRBD1 (6 bases). CDR3 length equals 14 residues. Trimming took off 2 bases at V and 3 bases at J, with 11 bases between the two ends. The CDR3: CASSLSGRGYEQYF. Here the CDR3 DNA reads TGTGCCAGCAGTTTATCAGGCAGGGGCTACGAGCAGTACTTC.

CDR3 bases: TGTGCCAGCAGCCCCGTACTAGCGGGAGAAGGAGATACGCAGTATTTT. Its translation: CASSPVLAGEGDTQYF. The J gene is TRBJ2-3, the V gene TRBV7-9; 11 bases are shared with TRBD2. V lost 5 bases to trimming and J lost 5 bases; unmatched junction nucleotides: 9. CDR3 length: 16 amino acids. CDR1 is SEHNR and CDR2 is FQNEAQ in the germline V gene (reference sequence). Together with reference TRBV7-9 and TRBJ2-3, the CDR3 gives the full variable domain: DTGVSQNPRHKITKRGQNVTFRCDPISEHNRLYWYRQTLGQGPEFLTYFQNEAQLEKSRLLSDRFSAERPKGSFSTLEIQRTEQGDSAMYLCASSPVLAGEGDTQYFGPGTRLTVL.